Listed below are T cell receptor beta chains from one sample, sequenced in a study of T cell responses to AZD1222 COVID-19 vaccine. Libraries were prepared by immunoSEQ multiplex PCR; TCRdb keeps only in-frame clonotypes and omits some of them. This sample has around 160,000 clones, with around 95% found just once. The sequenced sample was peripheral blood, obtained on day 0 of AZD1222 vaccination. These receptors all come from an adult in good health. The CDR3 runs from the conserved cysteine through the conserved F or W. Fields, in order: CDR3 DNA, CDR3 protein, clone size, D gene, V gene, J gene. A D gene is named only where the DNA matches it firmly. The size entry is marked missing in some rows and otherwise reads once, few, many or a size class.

TGTGCCAGCTCACCACCGGCCGGGAGGAGCACAGATACGCAGTATTTT	CASSPPAGRSTDTQYF	-	TRBD2	TRBV18	TRBJ2-3
TGCAGTGCCCCCCGGAGAACTGAAGCTTTCTTT	CSAPRRTEAFF	once	-	TRBV20-1	TRBJ1-1
TGTGCCAGCAGCCCATACCCGGGGTCCGTGGGACAGCCCCAGCATTTT	CASSPYPGSVGQPQHF	-	-	TRBV5-6	TRBJ1-5
TGCAGCGTTGTTGGGGACAATGAGCAGTTCTTC	CSVVGDNEQFF	once	-	TRBV29-1	TRBJ2-1
TGTGCCAGCAGAGGCGCCGACAGGGGGCCGGGAGCGCCCCAGCATTTT	CASRGADRGPGAPQHF	-	TRBD1	TRBV28	TRBJ1-5
TGTGCCAGCAGCTTAGGGGTGGTTACTAGCGGGAGGGCCGGGGAGACCCAGTACTTC	CASSLGVVTSGRAGETQYF	-	TRBD2	TRBV7-2	TRBJ2-5
TGTGCCACCGCCTCGGGATTCCCGGGGGGCTACACCTTC	CATASGFPGGYTF	-	-	TRBV24-1	TRBJ1-2
TGTGCCAGCAGTTTAGGGCGACAGGGGGCGGCGGGGAAACTGTTTTTT	CASSLGRQGAAGKLFF	-	TRBD1	TRBV28	TRBJ1-4
TGCGCCAGCAGTGAGGCCCCACATCAGCCCCAGCATTTT	CASSEAPHQPQHF	-	-	TRBV10-2	TRBJ1-5
TGTGCCACCAGTGATCGACAGGGTGATGGCTACACCTTC	CATSDRQGDGYTF	once	TRBD1	TRBV24-1	TRBJ1-2
TGTGCCAGCAGTTCCCTGGACTATGGCTACACCTTC	CASSSLDYGYTF	once	-	TRBV25-1	TRBJ1-2
TGTGCCAGCAGCTTGGGGGGGACTAGCGGGAGGAATGAGCAGTTCTTC	CASSLGGTSGRNEQFF	-	TRBD2	TRBV5-4	TRBJ2-1
TGTGCCAGCACCCAGACTAGCGGGAGGGGGGCTTACAATGAGCAGTTCTTC	CASTQTSGRGAYNEQFF	-	TRBD2	TRBV28	TRBJ2-1
TGCGCCAGCAGCTTTGCGCCTTCCGACAAGACCATTTTGCGGGCTTTCTTT	CASSFAPSDKTILRAFF	-	-	TRBV5-1	TRBJ1-1
TGTGCCAGCAGCCAGGGCTGGGGAACGAGCCCGAACACTGAAGCTTTCTTT	CASSQGWGTSPNTEAFF	-	-	TRBV14	TRBJ1-1
TGTGCCAGCAGCTTAGCAGGCGGGGGCTATGGCTACACCTTC	CASSLAGGGYGYTF	-	-	TRBV7-9	TRBJ1-2
TGTGCCAGCAGTCTATACAGGGACACTGAAGCTTTCTTT	CASSLYRDTEAFF	-	-	TRBV9	TRBJ1-1
TGTGCCTGGAGTGAGGGTCCTAAGAATGAAAAACTGTTTTTT	CAWSEGPKNEKLFF	-	-	TRBV30	TRBJ1-4
TGTGCCAGCAAAACCCTGGACGCGAGGGAAAAACTGTTTTTT	CASKTLDAREKLFF	once	-	TRBV19	TRBJ1-4
TGTGCCTGGAGTGGGGGGGGGCGAAGTCAGCCCCAGCATTTT	CAWSGGGRSQPQHF	once	-	TRBV30	TRBJ1-5
TGTGCCAGCAGCCCCCGTCTAGCGGGAGCGACAGATACGCAGTATTTT	CASSPRLAGATDTQYF	once	TRBD2	TRBV7-8	TRBJ2-3
TGTGCCAGTACCACCCTGTCCGCCCGGGGCTACACCTTC	CASTTLSARGYTF	-	-	TRBV19	TRBJ1-2
TGTGCCAGCAGTGATCGGGGGCTCGAGCAGTACTTC	CASSDRGLEQYF	-	-	TRBV2	TRBJ2-7
TGTGCCAGCAACGGGGTTTACACAGATACGCAGTATTTT	CASNGVYTDTQYF	-	-	TRBV2	TRBJ2-3
TGTGCCAGCAGCCCCAGGGTAACAGATACGCAGTATTTT	CASSPRVTDTQYF	once	-	TRBV7-9	TRBJ2-3